One sample yielded the 16 T cell receptor beta chains listed below, sequenced in a study of shared clonotypes between healthy human individuals (dated by TCRdb to 2018 to 2021). Receptors were amplified or captured by the immunoSEQ multiplex PCR assay. This is the immuneACCESS table as TCRdb keeps it, with only in-frame sequences that have V and J called. A part of the clones is gone; compared with another copy, unresolved V genes explain less than half, and the rest is unexplained. The sample contains hundreds of thousands of clones, 55% to 85% of them found a single time. 1.5% to 2% of the sample comes from the top ten. The specimen was memory CD4+ T cells sorted from blood. The cell subset or site label for this specimen denotes: CD45RA-negative fraction. Receptors originate from a woman in her 30s in good health.

The V and J genes are TRBV11-2 and TRBJ1-3, with 11 bases identical to TRBD1. Trimming removed 5 bases from V and 8 bases from J; junction bases left unmatched: 8. Germline CDR1 and CDR2: SGHAT and FQNNGV. The CDR3 spans 15 residues. The CDR3 reads CASSPRTGGLDTIYF. The CDR3 DNA sequence: TGTGCCAGCAGCCCCAGGACAGGGGGCTTGGACACCATATATTTT.

The chain recombines TRBV19 with TRBJ2-7; the match to TRBD2 covers 7 bases. Germline values: CDR1 LNHDA, CDR2 SQIVND (reference sequence). Trimming took 4 bases from V and 6 from J; bases not matched to a gene: 12. The CDR3 is 15 amino acids. CDR3 DNA: TGTGCCAGTAGTACCCCCGGGACTATCTCCGGCGAGCAGTACTTC. Translation gives CASSTPGTISGEQYF.

CDR3 sequence reads: CAWNIPGRKNEQYF. For the CDR3, the DNA is TGTGCCTGGAATATTCCCGGGAGGAAGAACGAGCAGTACTTC. The chain couples TRBV30 to TRBJ2-7, with TRBD2 matching 7 bases. V shed 4 bases, J shed 5 bases, and the junction held 11 bases outside the gene matches. There are 14 residues in the CDR3. Looked up from germline, CDR1 is GTSNPN and CDR2 is SVGIG (reference sequence).

This clone was recorded only once. This chain links TRBV6-1 with TRBJ2-3; 9 nucleotides match TRBD2. CDR3 size: 16 residues. V lost 3 bases to trimming and J lost 3 bases; unmatched junction nucleotides: 7. Per germline, CDR1 MNHNS and CDR2 SASEGT. Here the CDR3 DNA reads TGTGCCAGCAGTGACGACGCTCTAGCGGGAACAGATACGCAGTATTTT. Translation gives CASSDDALAGTDTQYF.

V is TRBV27 and J is TRBJ2-5, with 7 bases identical to TRBD1. The V gene's germline CDR1 is MNHEY and CDR2 SMNVEV (reference sequence). The CDR3 covers 14 residues. V dropped 5 bases and J dropped 4; count of bases not matched to a gene: 7. CDR3 region: CASSDQGVGETQYF. The CDR3 DNA reads TGTGCCAGCAGTGACCAGGGGGTCGGAGAGACCCAGTACTTC.

This chain joins TRBV6-7 and TRBJ1-5, with 8 bases aligning to TRBD1. TRBV6-7 has ORF status, its function being uncertain. The V gene end was trimmed by 2 bases and the J gene end by 7 bases; junction bases not matched to a gene: 7. The CDR3 sequence is 15 residues long. The CDR3 here is CASSYPDRVDQPQHF. The CDR3 bases are TGTGCCAGCAGTTACCCGGACAGGGTCGACCAGCCCCAGCATTTT.

The chain combines TRBV19 with TRBJ2-5; TRBD2 aligns across 13 bases. V lost 7 bases to trimming and J lost 4 bases; unmatched junction nucleotides: 12. There are 17 residues in the CDR3. The germline V gene has CDR1 LNHDA and CDR2 SQIVND (reference sequence). The chain's CDR3 is CASTPTWTSGSVETQYF. For the CDR3, the DNA is TGTGCCAGTACCCCAACTTGGACTAGCGGGAGCGTAGAGACCCAGTACTTC.

This chain joins TRBV5-1 and TRBJ2-7; D may match TRBD1 or TRBD2 (5 bases each). Germline loops: CDR1 SGHRS, CDR2 YFSETQ. The CDR3 covers 15 residues. The V end lost 0 bases, the J end lost 0 bases, and 10 bases lay between the germline ends. CDR3 sequence: CASSLESGTSYEQYF. DNA for the CDR3: TGCGCCAGCAGCTTGGAGTCCGGGACCTCCTACGAGCAGTACTTC. The complete variable domain, with remaining parts taken from reference TRBV5-1 and TRBJ2-7, reads KAGVTQTPRYLIKTRGQQVTLSCSPISGHRSVSWYQQTPGQGLQFLFEYFSETQRNKGNFPGRFSGRQFSNSRSEMNVSTLELGDSALYLCASSLESGTSYEQYFGPGTRLTVT.

V usage is TRBV4-1 and J usage is TRBJ2-7, with 10 bases identical to TRBD2. This CDR3 is built from 15 residues. V shed 3 bases, J shed 4 bases, and the junction held 6 bases outside the gene matches. CDR1 is MGHRA and CDR2 is YSYEKL in the germline V gene. This chain's CDR3 is CASSQLGTSDYEQYF. The CDR3 DNA sequence: TGCGCCAGCAGCCAGCTCGGGACTAGCGATTACGAGCAGTACTTC.

This chain connects TRBV5-1 to TRBJ2-7; 10 positions agree with TRBD1. CDR1 is SGHRS and CDR2 is YFSETQ in the germline V gene. This CDR3 is built from 16 residues. V lost 4 bases, J lost 4 bases, and 11 bases stayed unmatched. The CDR3 sequence is CASSPPKGTGDYEQYF. As DNA, the CDR3 is TGCGCCAGCAGCCCTCCGAAAGGGACAGGGGATTACGAGCAGTACTTC.

Regarding this clone: A much larger clone lies a single base off, so this may be a read error. Other DNA sequences from this sample encode an identical CDR3 as well. The J gene is TRBJ2-1, the V gene TRBV5-1; TRBD2 matches 8 bases. CDR1 is SGHRS, CDR2 YFSETQ, per germline. This CDR3 has 15 residues. V was pared by 0 bases and J by 4 bases, with 3 bases of the junction left unmatched. The CDR3 reads CASSLASGSYNEQFF. CDR3 in DNA: TGCGCCAGCAGCTTGGCTAGCGGGTCTTACAATGAGCAGTTCTTC.

V gene TRBV5-5 combines with J gene TRBJ2-1; no clear D gene. The V gene lost 0 bases and the J gene lost 5 bases, with 6 bases spanning the gap. Germline V gene lookup returns CDR1 SGHKS and CDR2 YYEKEE (reference sequence). There are 13 residues in the CDR3. The CDR3 loop is CASSLEYHNEQFF. In DNA, the CDR3 is TGTGCCAGCAGCTTGGAGTACCACAATGAGCAGTTCTTC.

The chain is built from TRBV5-1 and TRBJ1-1, with D perhaps TRBD1 (6 bases). With 2 bases removed from V and 4 bases from J, the gap between germline ends came to 12 bases. The CDR3 has 14 residues. Germline-derived CDR1 and CDR2 are SGHRS and YFSETQ. This CDR3 reads CASSFQGHGTEAFF. CDR3 bases: TGCGCCAGCAGCTTCCAGGGGCACGGCACTGAAGCTTTCTTT.

The chain couples TRBV2 to TRBJ2-3; 11 bases line up with TRBD2. The J segment lost 0 bases and the V segment lost 6 bases, leaving 14 bases of the junction unmatched. The germline CDR1 and CDR2 sequences are SNHLY and FYNNEI. CDR3 length: 19 amino acids. CDR3 sequence reads: CASSFPTSGRSPSTDTQYF. CDR3 DNA: TGTGCCAGCAGCTTCCCAACTAGCGGGAGAAGTCCTAGCACAGATACGCAGTATTTT.

The table lists this clone with a few counts. The V gene is TRBV7-9, the J gene TRBJ2-2, with D unclear. Germline CDR1 reads SEHNR; CDR2 reads FQNEAQ (reference sequence). Between the trimmed V and J ends, which lost 2 bases and 7 bases, there was a span of 5 bases. This CDR3 contains 12 residues. CDR3 sequence (DNA): TGTGCCAGCAGCTTATGGGGCGGGGAGCTGTTTTTT. Translating gives CASSLWGGELFF.

This chain connects TRBV6-5 to TRBJ2-7, with D possibly being TRBD2 (5 bases). In germline, CDR1 is MNHEY, CDR2 SVGAGI. The CDR3 runs 16 residues. Trimming removed 0 bases from V and 6 bases from J, with 18 bases in between. CDR3 protein: CASSYSVLTTDSEQYF. For the CDR3, the DNA is TGTGCCAGCAGTTACTCTGTTCTCACAACGGACTCCGAGCAGTACTTC.